This T cell receptor (beta chain) was sequenced in a study of cytomegalovirus exposure and HLA in healthy donors (TCRdb year 2017). With respect to the entire study: An earlier analysis of some 600 of the donors reported 276 Gb of sequence data and about 120 million unique TCR beta sequences obtained from approximately 180 million T cells. In an earlier analysis of 587 of the donors, high-throughput TCR beta sequencing was used to judge whether each TCR beta V gene segment behaved as functional or pseudogenic. About 280 gigabases of sequencing data and 70 million to 100 million unique TCR sequences were included in an early release covering over 600 HLA-typed donors. Every repertoire in the discovery cohort had been generated on one and the same sequencing platform. Roughly 5 DR-DQ haplotypes were handled as single units for association and clustering, since linkage in the cohort was strong. Typing coverage varied by locus: roughly 629-640 donors for A, B, C, DRB1 and DQB1; approximately 500 for DQA1; over 600 for DPA1; 450 to 480 for DPB1. The study aimed to test whether cataloging public T cell receptors could reveal signatures of past pathogen exposure. HLA typing included class I and class II loci at four-digit resolution. Among the approximately 430 genotyped donors, approximately 76% belonged to the genetic ancestry cluster associated with self-reported Caucasian donors. On average, roughly 200,000 unique TCR beta nucleotide sequences were sequenced per donor among fewer than 500 genotyped donors of the cohort, with roughly 18% of those sequences being non-productive. To study patterns of TCR occurrence, a later analysis re-analyzed previously published TCR beta repertoires from several hundred donors and added high-resolution HLA genotyping. The study profiled the T cell repertoires of hundreds of subjects by immunosequencing and related them to cytomegalovirus serostatus. Donor age, sex, ethnicity and CMV serostatus were compiled together with the repertoire data. High-throughput TCR immunosequencing, statistical association of individual TCRs with disease status, and machine learning were combined to predict cytomegalovirus infection status. A separate validation cohort of about 110 different subjects was used in addition to the 666-subject first cohort. Rather than using new phenotypic data, the later analysis identified candidate immune exposures from TCR beta sequences and from how often those sequences occurred across donors. A later genetic analysis used genome-wide SNP genotypes for about 65% of the roughly 700 donors, treating that subset as a discovery cohort. What the authors observed across the whole study: A further reported finding was that TCR beta sequences accurately predicted the HLA-A and HLA-B alleles for most subjects in the first cohort. Because HLA typing was missing for some donors at each locus, association tests included only the typed subset. In a later genetic analysis, a missense DCLRE1C variant was associated with V-gene and J-gene trimming of TCR beta chains, and the association was replicated in an independent cohort. Some IMGT-functional V segments, including TRBV6-2 and TRBV6-3, could not be distinguished by the 87-base-pair reads and were therefore excluded. In vitro tests confirmed that a few of the cytomegalovirus-associated TCR beta chains recognize cytomegalovirus antigens. Linkage disequilibrium might explain the correlated functional status among segregating V segments, but an unknown experimental factor could not be ruled out. When HLA alleles, especially DR and DQ, strongly co-occurred, TCR associations were difficult to assign to individual alleles. The study listed 150 to 200 TCR beta chains as associated with cytomegalovirus. According to the authors, the approach could potentially be generalized to other disease states and immunological phenotypes. Cytomegalovirus status was reported to be diagnosed by the classifier with high specificity and sensitivity in both the original and validation cohorts. Compared with equally common non-associated chains, HLA-associated TCR beta chains in a later analysis were more clonally expanded and had lower generation probabilities. For the cohort, immune exposure information was limited to CMV serostatus. Only TCR beta chains were sequenced in this cohort, and the absence of alpha or paired-chain data limited detectable features. Some 16 rarely observed V segments, including chromosome 9 orphons, were excluded from the earlier analysis of several hundred of the donors because counts were too low. Across donors, most TCR sequences were observed very rarely, whereas some public TCRs were present in many individuals. A later analysis associated 16,951 TCR beta sequences with specific HLA alleles at a false discovery rate of 0.05. Most CMV-associated TCR beta chains appeared to be HLA-restricted in a later analysis, and the HLA associations seemed to be driven largely by CMV exposure. According to a later analysis, TCR association rates differed among HLA loci, with DRB1 alleles showing the most associated TCRs and HLA-C alleles showing the fewest. Several of the top co-occurrence clusters appeared to be linked to parvovirus B19, influenza, CMV and Epstein-Barr virus, according to a later analysis. A group of highly shared sequence variants was considered likely to be a technical artifact of the sequencing pipeline. An earlier analysis of approximately 500 of the donors showed that most TCR beta V segments appeared in productive rearrangements either about 87% or about 30% of the time, which broadly matched IMGT annotations. The presence/absence analyses assumed that sequencing depth was roughly uniform across donors, and that assumption may not be true. Compared with the approximately 700-donor mean, donors in an Asian-associated ancestry cluster had fewer N-insertions in productive TCRs, according to a later genetic analysis.

To prepare the library, the immunoSEQ multiplex PCR assay was applied. The multiplex PCR relied on a mix of 60 forward primers for TCR Vbeta segments and 13 reverse primers for TCR Jbeta segments. A multiplex PCR assay on genomic DNA amplified the CDR3 region of rearranged TCR beta genes. The Illumina HiSeq System was used to sequence the amplified TCR beta libraries as 87-base-pair reads. In the source study's methods: A later analysis counted tens of millions of unique TCR beta chains across the roughly 700 repertoires, and 9 million to 14 million of these chains were shared by at least two donors. A nearest-neighbor algorithm error-corrected the raw reads and collapsed the reads into unique sequences, merging closely related sequences to remove PCR and sequencing errors. Alignment of CDR3 sequences to IMGT reference sequences was used to assign V, D and J gene segments. For a sequence to be retained, a match of at least six nucleotides was required to both a V gene segment and a J gene segment. A rearrangement counted as productive if the CDR3 had no stop codons and remained in frame with V and J, and every other rearrangement counted as non-productive. Following IMGT convention, CDR3 was defined as the stretch from the second conserved V-encoded cysteine to the conserved J-encoded phenylalanine. The earlier analysis of approximately 590 of the donors excluded any sequence lacking an unambiguous match to a single V gene segment. An earlier analysis of just under 600 of the donors called V segments functional above 56.7% productive rearrangements and segregating when the between-donor standard deviation exceeded 5%. A statistical classification framework was built for diagnosing cytomegalovirus status from the catalog of TCR beta chain sequences. V and J gene assignment, in a later analysis, came from comparing TCR nucleotide sequences with IMGT/GENE-DB human TR gene sequences. In a later analysis, CDR3 sequences and most-parsimonious VDJ recombination scenarios were assigned using the TCRdist pipeline. In a later analysis, each TCR beta chain was defined by its CDR3 amino acid sequence together with its V-gene family, and reads without a unique V-gene family were excluded. In a later analysis, 550 to 650 highly shared, low-generation-probability nucleotide sequences were removed to address suspected cross-contamination and a sequencing artifact. A later analysis calculated a clonal expansion index for each public chain from normalized within-repertoire ranks of inferred template counts. In a later analysis, generation probabilities were computed with a VDJ recombination model fitted to out-of-frame rearrangements, and the resulting probabilities were checked against IGoR. Hypergeometric tests were used in a later analysis to score TCR-TCR, TCR-HLA and TCR-CMV co-occurrence, with a repertoire-size bias correction applied to the TCR pairs. In a later analysis, false discovery rates were estimated by permuting HLA or CMV assignments 20 times. In a later analysis, co-occurring TCRs were grouped with DBSCAN, and TCRdist sequence similarity was added when clustering was performed within HLA-allele-positive subsets. Repertoires with fewer than 30,000 or more than 120,000 public chains were left out of co-occurrence clustering, as were four to six repertoires with anomalous nucleotide sharing. TCRdb retrieved this table from immuneACCESS and kept in-frame rearrangements only. Not all clones are present; in checked studies, unresolved V genes account for under half, and no reason is known for the remainder. That table gives V, J and clone size, and the DNA gave D and trimming. Across this sample there are about 150,000 clones, with 80% to 85% seen only once. 0.35% to 0.4% of the sample rests with the top ten.

There are 15 amino acids in the CDR3, from cysteine to phenylalanine inclusive. Only CDR3 DNA remains: 45 bases, in frame from the first base. CDR1 and CDR2 are read off the germline V gene as ENHRY and SYGVKD. V lost 1 base and J lost 6 bases; the stretch between them is 13 bases long. As regards this clone: It has no known antigen specificity. No clone much larger than this one lies a single base away; base qualities are absent.

The cohort was made up of roughly 670 healthy bone marrow donors. All cohort members were sampled while nominally healthy, although unrecorded immune exposures were likely present. The donor was CMV seronegative and belonged to the group of 352 seronegative cohort members. A peripheral blood sample was provided by each donor, and peripheral blood mononuclear cells were used for TCR beta sequencing. Genomic DNA was extracted from the blood cell samples with the Qiagen DNeasy Blood Extraction Kit. Recombination linked TRBV10-3 to TRBJ2-1, with TRBD2 perhaps the D gene, on 5 matching bases. Material for sequencing was PBMCs. The TCR comes from a boy between 2 and 10 years old in good health and CMV-seronegative. The encoded CDR3 is CAISEWERIGNEQFF. The nucleotide sequence is given as TGTGCCATCAGTGAGTGGGAGCGTATAGGCAATGAGCAGTTCTTC.